This section outlines one TCR beta chain sequence together with its context. Its antigen is unidentified. This record comes from a study of CD8 T cell repertoires and HIV-1 epitope variants. Study-level information: Twenty-five autologous and known Gag and Nef epitope variant peptides each stimulated T cells separately.

The method was immunoSEQ multiplex PCR; TCRdb's version includes in-frame clones alone and lacks a portion of them. The table includes 5,500 to 7,000 clones, about three fifths detected once. CDR1 and CDR2 (germline): MNHEY, SVGAGI. This CDR3 spans 14 amino acids. The V gene lost 9 bases and the J gene lost 4 bases, with 17 bases spanning the gap. This receptor was identified in a male donor with HIV. The chain has TRBV6-5 and TRBJ2-3; D is uncertain. The specimen sequenced was cultured CD8+ T cells derived from PBMCs. CDR3 protein: CASYQKAQPDTQYF. Here the CDR3 DNA reads TGTGCCAGTTACCAGAAGGCACAGCCAGATACGCAGTATTTT.